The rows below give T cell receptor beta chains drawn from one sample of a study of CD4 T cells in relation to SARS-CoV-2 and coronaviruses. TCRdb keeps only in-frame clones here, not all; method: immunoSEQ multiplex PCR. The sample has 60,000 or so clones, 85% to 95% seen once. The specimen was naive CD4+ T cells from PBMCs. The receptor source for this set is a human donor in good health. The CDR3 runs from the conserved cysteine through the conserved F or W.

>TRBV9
CASSVIGLGDEQYF
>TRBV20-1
CSASKVGEQYF
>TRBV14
CATTGATPTKQYF
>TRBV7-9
CASSPRRDRVSNEQFF
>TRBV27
CASSLQGARAGELFF
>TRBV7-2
CASSGGGAGQPQHF
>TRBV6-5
CASGKTSGRQYF
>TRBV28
CASRSGGQETQYF
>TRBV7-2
CASSLRQGGGETQYF
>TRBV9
CASSVDDRVSDLAKNIQYF
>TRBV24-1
CATSDRQGPGDEQFF
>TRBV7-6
CASSSALRTSGVNGEQYF
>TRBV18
CASSPQSQGSNQPQHF
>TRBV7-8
CASSQARVPGNTIYF
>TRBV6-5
CASSPTTGLVNEQFF
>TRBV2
CASTGANYGYTF
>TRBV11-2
CASSLGRGLQPQHF
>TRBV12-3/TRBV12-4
CASSLSPLHF
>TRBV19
CASSPINQPQHF
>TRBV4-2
CASSPSLGGTGNTIYF
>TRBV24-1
CATSDTGRSYEQYF
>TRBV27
CASRTPQGSANSYNEQFF
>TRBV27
CASSLGRDRAVEQYF
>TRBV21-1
CASSKVLAGGRGNEQFF
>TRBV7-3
CASSLQGDREQFF
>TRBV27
CASSYTGTGGRRTEQYF
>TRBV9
CASGQATSEAFF
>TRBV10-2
CASRDTRNQPQHF
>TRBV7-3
CASSLTWTPYEQYF
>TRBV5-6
CASSLRQGRSYGYTF
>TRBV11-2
CASSSGLARNEQFF
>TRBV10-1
CASRPDRVSYEQYF
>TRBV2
CASSETAVSGELFF
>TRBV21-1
CASRGRGEQFF
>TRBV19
CASSIGVTVREQYF
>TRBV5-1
CASSPSSRADTQYF
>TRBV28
CASQRLGQSSYNEQFF
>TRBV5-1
CASSGTGSEQYF
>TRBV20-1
CSARPLNTQYF
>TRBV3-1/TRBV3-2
CASSPGQPTKKLFF
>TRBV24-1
CATSDFGSATDTQYF
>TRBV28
CASSYGLGNIQYF
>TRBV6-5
CASRRDSERAEAFF
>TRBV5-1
CASSLNRGRTEAFF
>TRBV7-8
CASSGGINSNQPQHF
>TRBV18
CASSSVARTGGRNTEAFF